Listed below are T cell receptor beta chains from one sample, sequenced in a study of control samples from healthy donors and cancer patients. Some clones are missing from TCRdb's copy, which holds only in-frame ones; the method was immunoSEQ multiplex PCR. Here the sample spans roughly 140,000 clones, roughly 92% being singletons. Sequencing was performed on blood. The receptor set was obtained from a man between 50 and 59 years old in good health. The CDR3 runs from the conserved cysteine through the conserved F or W. Each record gives: J gene, clone size, D gene, V gene, CDR3 protein, CDR3 DNA. D genes are given only for firm matches. Some rows mark clone size as missing; the rest say once, few, many or name a class of expanded clone.

j_call: TRBJ1-1; clone_size: .; d_call: .; v_call: TRBV11-1; cdr3_aa: CASSFAAGLTEAFF; cdr3_nt: TGTGCCAGCAGCTTCGCAGCAGGGCTGACTGAAGCTTTCTTT
j_call: TRBJ2-1; clone_size: .; d_call: .; v_call: TRBV10-2; cdr3_aa: CASSERLLTYNEQFF; cdr3_nt: TGCGCCAGCAGTGAGAGACTGCTTACCTACAATGAGCAGTTCTTC
j_call: TRBJ2-7; clone_size: .; d_call: TRBD1; v_call: TRBV28; cdr3_aa: CASSLWGTGDHEQYF; cdr3_nt: TGTGCCAGCAGTTTATGGGGGACAGGGGACCACGAGCAGTACTTC
j_call: TRBJ1-1; clone_size: .; d_call: .; v_call: TRBV6-5; cdr3_aa: CASGQNTEAFF; cdr3_nt: TGTGCCAGCGGGCAGAACACTGAAGCTTTCTTT
j_call: TRBJ1-3; clone_size: .; d_call: .; v_call: TRBV5-1; cdr3_aa: CASSVSSGSGNTIYF; cdr3_nt: TGCGCCAGCAGCGTCTCCAGCGGCTCTGGAAACACCATATATTTT
j_call: TRBJ2-1; clone_size: .; d_call: .; v_call: TRBV13; cdr3_aa: CASSGQDGEQFF; cdr3_nt: TGTGCCAGCAGCGGCCAAGATGGTGAGCAGTTCTTC
j_call: TRBJ1-4; clone_size: once; d_call: .; v_call: TRBV7-3; cdr3_aa: CASSLGRNEKLFF; cdr3_nt: TGTGCCAGCAGCTTGGGCAGAAATGAAAAACTGTTTTTT
j_call: TRBJ1-5; clone_size: .; d_call: .; v_call: TRBV19; cdr3_aa: CASIHTGPPPTMLYSNQPQHF; cdr3_nt: TGTGCCAGTATCCATACGGGTCCCCCCCCCACTATGTTATATAGCAATCAGCCCCAGCATTTT
j_call: TRBJ2-3; clone_size: .; d_call: .; v_call: TRBV5-4; cdr3_aa: CASSSDTDTQYF; cdr3_nt: TGTGCCAGCAGCTCAGATACAGATACGCAGTATTTT
j_call: TRBJ1-5; clone_size: once; d_call: .; v_call: TRBV6-5; cdr3_aa: CASSPRVHNQPQHF; cdr3_nt: TGTGCCAGCAGTCCACGGGTCCATAATCAGCCCCAGCATTTT
j_call: TRBJ1-1; clone_size: .; d_call: .; v_call: TRBV28; cdr3_aa: CASSFVGGPSEAFF; cdr3_nt: TGTGCCAGCAGTTTTGTCGGGGGACCTTCTGAAGCTTTCTTT
j_call: TRBJ2-1; clone_size: .; d_call: TRBD2; v_call: TRBV7-9; cdr3_aa: CASSPRGQRRGSSYNEQFF; cdr3_nt: TGTGCCAGCAGCCCTCGGGGCCAGAGGCGGGGGAGCTCCTACAATGAGCAGTTCTTC
j_call: TRBJ2-3; clone_size: .; d_call: .; v_call: TRBV4-2; cdr3_aa: CASSQAVGGTDTQYF; cdr3_nt: TGTGCCAGCAGCCAAGCGGTTGGGGGTACAGATACGCAGTATTTT
j_call: TRBJ1-6; clone_size: .; d_call: .; v_call: TRBV2; cdr3_aa: CASSGSAVSYNSPLHF; cdr3_nt: TGTGCCAGCAGTGGATCTGCCGTCTCCTATAATTCACCCCTCCACTTT